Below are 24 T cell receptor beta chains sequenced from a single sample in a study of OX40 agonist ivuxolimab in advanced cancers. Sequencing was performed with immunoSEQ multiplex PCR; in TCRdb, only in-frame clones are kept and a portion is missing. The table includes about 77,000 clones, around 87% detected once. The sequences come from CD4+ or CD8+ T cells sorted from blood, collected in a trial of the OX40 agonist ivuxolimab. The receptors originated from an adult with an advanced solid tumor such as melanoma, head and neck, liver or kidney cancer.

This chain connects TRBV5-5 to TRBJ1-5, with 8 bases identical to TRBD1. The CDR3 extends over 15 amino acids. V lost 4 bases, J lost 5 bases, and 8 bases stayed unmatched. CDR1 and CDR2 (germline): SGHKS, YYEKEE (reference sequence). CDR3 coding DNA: TGTGCCAGCAGCACGACAGGGGCCAGTTATCAGCCCCAGCATTTT. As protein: CASSTTGASYQPQHF.

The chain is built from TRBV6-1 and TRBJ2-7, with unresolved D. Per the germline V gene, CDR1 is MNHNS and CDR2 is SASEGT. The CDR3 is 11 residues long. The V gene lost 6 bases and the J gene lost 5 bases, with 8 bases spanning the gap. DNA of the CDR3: TGTGCCAGCAGCTGGGTAAACGAGCAGTACTTC. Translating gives CASSWVNEQYF.

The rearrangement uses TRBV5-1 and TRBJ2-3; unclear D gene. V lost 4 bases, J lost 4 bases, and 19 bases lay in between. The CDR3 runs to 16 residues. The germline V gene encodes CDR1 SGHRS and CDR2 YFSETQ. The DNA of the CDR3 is TGCGCCAGCAGCCTACTCTCGGTTGGCGCCCCAGATACGCAGTATTTT. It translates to CASSLLSVGAPDTQYF.

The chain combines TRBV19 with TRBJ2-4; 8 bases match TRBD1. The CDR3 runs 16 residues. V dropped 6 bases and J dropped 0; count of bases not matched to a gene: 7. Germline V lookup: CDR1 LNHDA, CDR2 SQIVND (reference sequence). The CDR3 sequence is CASSPGQGIAKNIQYF. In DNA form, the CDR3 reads TGTGCCAGTAGCCCCGGACAGGGTATAGCCAAAAACATTCAGTACTTC.

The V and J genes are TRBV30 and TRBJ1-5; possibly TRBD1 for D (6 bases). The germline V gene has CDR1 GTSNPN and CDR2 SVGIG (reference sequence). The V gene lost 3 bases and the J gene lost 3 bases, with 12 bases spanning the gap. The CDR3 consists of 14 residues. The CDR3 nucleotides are TGTGCCTGGAGCGAAGGACAGTACAATCAGCCCCAGCATTTT. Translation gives CAWSEGQYNQPQHF.

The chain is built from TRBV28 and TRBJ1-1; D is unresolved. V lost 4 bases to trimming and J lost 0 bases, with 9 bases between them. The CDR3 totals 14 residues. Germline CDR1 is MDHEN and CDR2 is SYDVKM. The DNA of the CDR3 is TGTGCCAGCAGTTCGCCGGGAATGAACACTGAAGCTTTCTTT. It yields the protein CASSSPGMNTEAFF.

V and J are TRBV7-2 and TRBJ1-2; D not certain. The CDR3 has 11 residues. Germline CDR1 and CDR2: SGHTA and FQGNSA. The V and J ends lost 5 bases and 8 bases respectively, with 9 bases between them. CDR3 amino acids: CASSVSAGYTF. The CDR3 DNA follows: TGTGCCAGCAGCGTCAGTGCAGGCTACACCTTC.

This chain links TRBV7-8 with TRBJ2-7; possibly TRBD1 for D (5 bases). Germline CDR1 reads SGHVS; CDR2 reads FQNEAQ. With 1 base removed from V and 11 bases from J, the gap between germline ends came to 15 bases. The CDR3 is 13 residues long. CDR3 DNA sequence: TGTGCCAGCAGCTTAGGGGGCGATTCTAAGGAGTACTTC. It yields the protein CASSLGGDSKEYF.

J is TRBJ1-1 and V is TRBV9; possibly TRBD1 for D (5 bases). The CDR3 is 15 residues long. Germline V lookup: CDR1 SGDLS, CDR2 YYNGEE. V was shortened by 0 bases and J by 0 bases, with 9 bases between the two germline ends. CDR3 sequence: CASSVVPGMNTEAFF. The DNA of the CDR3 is TGTGCCAGCAGCGTAGTACCAGGGATGAACACTGAAGCTTTCTTT. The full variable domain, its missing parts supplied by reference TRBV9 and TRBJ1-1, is DSGVTQTPKHLITATGQRVTLRCSPRSGDLSVYWYQQSLDQGLQFLIQYYNGEERAKGNILERFSAQQFPDLHSELNLSSLELGDSALYFCASSVVPGMNTEAFFGQGTRLTVV.

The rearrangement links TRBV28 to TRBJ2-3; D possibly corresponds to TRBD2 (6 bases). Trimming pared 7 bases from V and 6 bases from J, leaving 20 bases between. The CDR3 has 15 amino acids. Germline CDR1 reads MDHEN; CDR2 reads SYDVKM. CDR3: CASIKGDLGRDTQYF. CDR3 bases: TGTGCCAGCATCAAGGGAGATCTGGGGAGGGATACGCAGTATTTT.

CDR3 coding DNA: TGTGCCAGCAGTTTATGGGGACAGGGCTCTGGGGCCAACGTCCTGACTTTC. Translated: CASSLWGQGSGANVLTF. The chain carries TRBV7-2 and TRBJ2-6, with 9 bases that match TRBD1. Germline V CDR1 and CDR2: SGHTA, FQGNSA. With 6 bases clipped from V and 0 bases from J, the junction kept 6 bases outside the gene matches. CDR3 length: 17 amino acids. Filled out from reference TRBV7-2 and TRBJ2-6, the complete variable domain reads GAGVSQSPSNKVTEKGKDVELRCDPISGHTALYWYRQSLGQGLEFLIYFQGNSAPDKSGLPSDRFSAERTGGSVSTLTIQRTQQEDSAVYLCASSLWGQGSGANVLTFGAGSRLTVL.

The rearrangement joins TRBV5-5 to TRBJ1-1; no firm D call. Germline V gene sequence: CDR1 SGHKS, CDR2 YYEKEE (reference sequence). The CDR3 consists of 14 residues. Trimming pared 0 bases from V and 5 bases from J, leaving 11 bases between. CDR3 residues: CASSLVGKTTEAFF. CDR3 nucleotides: TGTGCCAGCAGCTTGGTTGGCAAAACTACTGAAGCTTTCTTT.

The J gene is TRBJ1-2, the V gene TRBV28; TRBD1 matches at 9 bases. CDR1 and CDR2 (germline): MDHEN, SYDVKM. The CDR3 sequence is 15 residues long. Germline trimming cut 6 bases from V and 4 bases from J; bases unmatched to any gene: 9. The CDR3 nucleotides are TGTGCCAGCAGACCGAACAGGGGGCTGGGCTATGGCTACACCTTC. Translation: CASRPNRGLGYGYTF.

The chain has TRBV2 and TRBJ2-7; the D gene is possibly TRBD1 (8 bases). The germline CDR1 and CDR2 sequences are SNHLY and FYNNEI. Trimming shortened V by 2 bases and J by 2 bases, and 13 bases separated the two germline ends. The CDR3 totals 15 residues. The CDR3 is CASSERTGTTYEQYF. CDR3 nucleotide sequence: TGTGCCAGCAGTGAAAGGACAGGGACTACCTACGAGCAGTACTTC.

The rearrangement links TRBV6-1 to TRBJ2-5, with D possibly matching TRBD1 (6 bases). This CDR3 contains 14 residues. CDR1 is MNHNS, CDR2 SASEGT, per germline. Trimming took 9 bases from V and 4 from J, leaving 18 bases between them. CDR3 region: CASIPTGLTETQYF. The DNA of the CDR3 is TGTGCCAGTATCCCTACAGGGCTCACAGAGACCCAGTACTTC.

CDR3 in DNA: TGTGCCAGCAGCCGGGGGGGGTTGGGAACAGATACGCAGTATTTT. It translates to CASSRGGLGTDTQYF. This chain links TRBV5-4 with TRBJ2-3; 8 positions match TRBD2. CDR1 SGHNT and CDR2 YYREEE come from the germline V gene (reference sequence). The CDR3 has 15 amino acids. V shed 4 bases and J 3 bases; nucleotides not matched to a gene: 7.

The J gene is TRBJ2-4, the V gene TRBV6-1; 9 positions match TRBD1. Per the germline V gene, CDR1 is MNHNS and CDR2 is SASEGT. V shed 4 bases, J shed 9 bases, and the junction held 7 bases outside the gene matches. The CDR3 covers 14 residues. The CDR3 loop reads CASSVHRGLGIQYF. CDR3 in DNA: TGTGCCAGCAGTGTACACAGGGGGCTAGGCATTCAGTACTTC.

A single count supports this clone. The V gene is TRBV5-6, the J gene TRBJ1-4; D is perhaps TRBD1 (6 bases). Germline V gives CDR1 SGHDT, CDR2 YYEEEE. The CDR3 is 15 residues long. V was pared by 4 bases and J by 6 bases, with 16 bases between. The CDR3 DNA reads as TGTGCCAGCAGCCCCCTCGGGGGGCGAGATGAAAAACTGTTTTTT. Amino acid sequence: CASSPLGGRDEKLFF.

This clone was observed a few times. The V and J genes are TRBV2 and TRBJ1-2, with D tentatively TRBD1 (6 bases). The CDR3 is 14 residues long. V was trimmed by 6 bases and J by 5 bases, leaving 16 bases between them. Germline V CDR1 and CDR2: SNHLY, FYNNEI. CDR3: CASRTGQSSYGYTF. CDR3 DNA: TGTGCCAGCAGAACCGGACAGAGCTCTTATGGCTACACCTTC.

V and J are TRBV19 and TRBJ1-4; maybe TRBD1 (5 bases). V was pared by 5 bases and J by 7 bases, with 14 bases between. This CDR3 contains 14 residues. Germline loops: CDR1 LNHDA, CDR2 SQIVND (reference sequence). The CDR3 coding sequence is TGTGCCAGTAGTGCGGGGCCAGCAGGTGAAAAACTGTTTTTT. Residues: CASSAGPAGEKLFF.

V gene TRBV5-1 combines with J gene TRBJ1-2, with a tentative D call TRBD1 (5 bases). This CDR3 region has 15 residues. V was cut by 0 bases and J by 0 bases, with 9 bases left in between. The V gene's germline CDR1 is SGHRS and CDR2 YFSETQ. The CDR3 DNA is TGCGCCAGCAGCTTGGATGGGGCCTCTAACTATGGCTACACCTTC. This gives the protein CASSLDGASNYGYTF.

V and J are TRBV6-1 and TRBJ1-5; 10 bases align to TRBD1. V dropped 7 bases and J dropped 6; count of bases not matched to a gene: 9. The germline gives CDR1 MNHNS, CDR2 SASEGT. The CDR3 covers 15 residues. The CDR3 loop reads CASTPGTGDRQPQHF. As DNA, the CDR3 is TGTGCCAGCACCCCTGGGACAGGGGACCGTCAGCCCCAGCATTTT.

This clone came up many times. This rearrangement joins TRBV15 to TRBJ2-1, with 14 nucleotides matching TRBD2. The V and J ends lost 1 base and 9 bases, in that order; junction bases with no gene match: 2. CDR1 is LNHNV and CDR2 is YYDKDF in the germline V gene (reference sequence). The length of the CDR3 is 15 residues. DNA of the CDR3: TGTGCCACCAGCAGAGGGACTAGCGGGAGGCTTGAGCAGTTCTTC. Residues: CATSRGTSGRLEQFF. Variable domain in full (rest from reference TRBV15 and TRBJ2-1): DAMVIQNPRYQVTQFGKPVTLSCSQTLNHNVMYWYQQKSSQAPKLLFHYYDKDFNNEADTPDNFQSRRPNTSFCFLDIRSPGLGDTAMYLCATSRGTSGRLEQFFGPGTRLTVL.

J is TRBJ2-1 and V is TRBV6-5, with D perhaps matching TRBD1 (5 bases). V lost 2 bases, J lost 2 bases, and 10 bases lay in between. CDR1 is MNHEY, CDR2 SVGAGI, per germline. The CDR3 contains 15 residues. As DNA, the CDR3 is TGTGCCAGCAGTTACGTAAGGGGAACCTACAATGAGCAGTTCTTC. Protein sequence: CASSYVRGTYNEQFF.